The 2 T cell receptor beta chains in this list originate from one sample, sequenced in a study of T cells in women clearing cervical HPV infection. Measured with immunoSEQ multiplex PCR; TCRdb has only the in-frame clones, and not every one. The listing records under 45,000 clones. The sample consisted of blood buffy coat. The source of these receptors is a woman between 18 and 69 years old with a cervical HPV16 infection that either progressed to CIN3+ or cleared (not recorded which).

With regard to this clone: Read coverage stops 3 residues before the CDR3 terminus; the germline J gene supplies the remainder. The V and J genes are TRBV5-1 and TRBJ1-1; 7 positions match TRBD1. CDR1 and CDR2 (germline): SGHRS, YFSETQ. Unmatched junction bases numbered 16, after V lost 0 bases and J lost 5 bases. The CDR3 runs to 18 residues. CDR3 bases read: TGCGCCAGCAGCTTGGGGGGTAGGGCAGGGGGGCGGAGGACTGAA. As protein: CASSLGGRAGGRRTE. The whole CDR3 region reads CASSLGGRAGGRRTEAFF.

Regarding this clone: The CDR3 extends 3 residues past the end of the read, so its final part is completed from the germline J gene. V usage is TRBV2 and J usage is TRBJ1-4; 7 bases map to TRBD1. The V gene end was trimmed by 5 bases and the J gene end by 6 bases; junction bases not matched to a gene: 9. The CDR3 sequence is 15 residues long. The V gene's germline CDR1 is SNHLY and CDR2 FYNNEI. CDR3: CASSRSTGVDEKLFF. The sequenced part of the CDR3 DNA is TGTGCCAGCAGTAGATCCACAGGGGTGGATGAAAAA.